These 29 T cell receptor beta chains originate from one sample sequenced in a study of blood T cell repertoires in COVID-19. Generated by immunoSEQ multiplex PCR, the TCRdb table keeps only in-frame clones and is missing some. This repertoire shows about 190,000 clones, approximately 86% found once; its top ten account for over 9.5%. The sequencing sample was made of peripheral blood. These receptor sequences come from a woman aged 80 or over with active or convalescent COVID-19.

The chain is built from TRBV28 and TRBJ2-2; D might be TRBD2 (5 bases). The V gene's germline CDR1 is MDHEN and CDR2 SYDVKM. V was shortened by 1 base and J by 3 bases, with 12 bases between the two germline ends. The CDR3 runs to 16 residues. The CDR3 DNA is TGTGCCAGCAGTTTATCCCGGCCGAGGGACACCGGGGAGCTGTTTTTT. This translates into CASSLSRPRDTGELFF. Full variable domain (missing parts from reference TRBV28 and TRBJ2-2): DVKVTQSSRYLVKRTGEKVFLECVQDMDHENMFWYRQDPGLGLRLIYFSYDVKMKEKGDIPEGYSVSREKKERFSLILESASTNQTSMYLCASSLSRPRDTGELFFGEGSRLTVL.

The chain employs TRBV6-5 and TRBJ1-3; D is undetermined. The CDR3 length is 11 residues. Deletions cut 10 bases from V and 0 bases from J, with 4 bases between. Germline-derived CDR1 and CDR2 are MNHEY and SVGAGI. The CDR3 coding sequence is TGTGCCATCCTCTCTGGAAACACCATATATTTT. It specifies CAILSGNTIYF.

The chain recombines TRBV6-6 with TRBJ2-5, with 9 bases lining up with TRBD2. Trimming at V came to 7 bases and at J to 2 bases, leaving 8 bases not matched to a gene. CDR3 length: 15 amino acids. Germline V gene sequence: CDR1 MNHNY, CDR2 SVGAGI (reference sequence). The CDR3 DNA reads as TGTGCCAGCACTCGGACTAGCGCCAGACAAGAGACCCAGTACTTC. This translates into CASTRTSARQETQYF.

This clone has only one observation. The chain has TRBV5-1 and TRBJ2-3; 7 bases fit TRBD1. Germline-derived CDR1 and CDR2 are SGHRS and YFSETQ. After removal of 5 bases from V and 4 bases from J, the junction contained 7 bases not matched to a gene. The CDR3 totals 14 residues. The CDR3 loop reads CASSWQGTADTQYF. The CDR3 nucleotides are TGCGCCAGCAGTTGGCAGGGGACAGCAGATACGCAGTATTTT. The whole variable domain, filled in from reference TRBV5-1 and TRBJ2-3, reads KAGVTQTPRYLIKTRGQQVTLSCSPISGHRSVSWYQQTPGQGLQFLFEYFSETQRNKGNFPGRFSGRQFSNSRSEMNVSTLELGDSALYLCASSWQGTADTQYFGPGTRLTVL.

The genes are TRBV28 and TRBJ2-7; weak D call: TRBD2 (5 bases). The V end lost 3 bases, the J end lost 2 bases, and 11 bases lay between the germline ends. Germline V gene data show CDR1 as MDHEN and CDR2 as SYDVKM. CDR3 length: 14 residues. CDR3 loop: CASSFIGLPYEQYF. In DNA form, the CDR3 reads TGTGCCAGCAGTTTTATAGGACTCCCCTACGAGCAGTACTTC. The variable domain in full, completed from reference TRBV28 and TRBJ2-7, reads DVKVTQSSRYLVKRTGEKVFLECVQDMDHENMFWYRQDPGLGLRLIYFSYDVKMKEKGDIPEGYSVSREKKERFSLILESASTNQTSMYLCASSFIGLPYEQYFGPGTRLTVT.

The chain has TRBV28 and TRBJ2-7; tentatively, D is TRBD1 (7 bases). The V and J ends lost 6 bases and 0 bases respectively, with 12 bases between them. Germline V CDR1 and CDR2: MDHEN, SYDVKM. CDR3 length: 14 residues. This chain's CDR3 is CASSRQGGSYEQYF. CDR3 in DNA: TGTGCCAGCAGCAGACAGGGAGGCTCCTACGAGCAGTACTTC.

This clone was seen more than once but under ten times. This sequence joins TRBV27 and TRBJ2-1, with a possible D match to TRBD1 (5 bases). This CDR3 spans 15 amino acids. Trimming took 7 bases from V and 0 from J, leaving 13 bases between them. From germline, CDR1 is MNHEY and CDR2 SMNVEV (reference sequence). The CDR3 DNA is TGTGCCAGCACCCCTCTGGGGCCCTCCTACAATGAGCAGTTCTTC. This encodes CASTPLGPSYNEQFF.

This clone was observed a few times. This sequence joins TRBV11-2 and TRBJ1-1, with 7 bases fitting TRBD1. Germline lookup yields CDR1 SGHAT and CDR2 FQNNGV. This CDR3 has 14 residues. Germline trimming cut 4 bases from V and 1 base from J; bases unmatched to any gene: 3. This chain's CDR3 is CASSSQGRNTEAFF. Here the CDR3 DNA reads TGTGCCAGCAGCTCACAGGGGCGGAACACTGAAGCTTTCTTT.

The chain employs TRBV2 and TRBJ2-7; 10 bases are shared with TRBD1. J lost 2 bases, V lost 6 bases, and 7 bases had no gene match. Germline V gene sequence: CDR1 SNHLY, CDR2 FYNNEI. This CDR3 contains 15 residues. CDR3 DNA: TGTGCCAGCAGCCTTGACAGGGGGCTTCCCTACGAGCAGTACTTC. Amino acids: CASSLDRGLPYEQYF.

V and J are TRBV7-3 and TRBJ2-3, with a weak D call TRBD2 (6 bases). This CDR3 contains 17 residues. Trimming left V 5 bases short and J 2 bases short, with 20 bases between. Germline loops: CDR1 SGHTA, CDR2 FQGTGA. The CDR3 sequence is CASSPRPSGSLTDTQYF. The CDR3 nucleotides read TGTGCCAGCAGCCCAAGGCCCTCCGGGAGTCTCACAGATACGCAGTATTTT. The variable domain in full, with the rest retrieved from reference TRBV7-3 and TRBJ2-3, is GAGVSQTPSNKVTEKGKYVELRCDPISGHTALYWYRQSLGQGPEFLIYFQGTGAADDSGLPNDRFFAVRPEGSVSTLKIQRTERGDSAVYLCASSPRPSGSLTDTQYFGPGTRLTVL.

The genes are TRBV7-9 and TRBJ2-3, with 10 bases fitting TRBD2. There are 15 residues in the CDR3. In germline, CDR1 is SEHNR, CDR2 FQNEAQ (reference sequence). Trimming removed 1 base from V and 6 bases from J; junction bases left unmatched: 4. CDR3 amino acids: CASSLGSSGSDTQYF. The CDR3 coding sequence is TGTGCCAGCAGCTTAGGATCTAGCGGGAGTGATACGCAGTATTTT.

The chain employs TRBV15 and TRBJ2-2; the D gene is possibly TRBD1 (6 bases). Germline CDR1 and CDR2: LNHNV and YYDKDF (reference sequence). The CDR3 consists of 14 residues. V was trimmed by 6 bases and J by 3 bases, leaving 11 bases between them. CDR3 residues: CATRSQGYTGELFF. DNA of the CDR3: TGTGCCACCAGATCCCAGGGGTACACCGGGGAGCTGTTTTTT.

The chain employs TRBV7-9 and TRBJ2-1; 8 bases are a match to TRBD2. After removal of 1 base from V and 9 bases from J, the junction contained 8 bases not matched to a gene. Per germline, CDR1 SEHNR and CDR2 FQNEAQ (reference sequence). This CDR3 has 15 amino acids. CDR3 amino acids: CASSLVFGGAGEQFF. Written as DNA, the CDR3 is TGTGCCAGCAGCTTAGTATTCGGGGGGGCTGGTGAGCAGTTCTTC.

The rearrangement uses TRBV11-2 and TRBJ1-1; 8 bases map to TRBD1. J lost 2 bases, V lost 5 bases, and 7 bases had no gene match. CDR1 is SGHAT and CDR2 is FQNNGV in the germline V gene. CDR3 length: 15 amino acids. Written as DNA, the CDR3 is TGTGCCAGCAGCCCCAGGACAGGGTCTAACACTGAAGCTTTCTTT. Its protein is CASSPRTGSNTEAFF.

This clone was recorded once. The chain recombines TRBV7-3 with TRBJ2-1; D is perhaps TRBD1 (6 bases). The length of the CDR3 is 16 residues. CDR1 SGHTA and CDR2 FQGTGA come from the germline V gene. Trimming removed 5 bases from V and 4 bases from J, with 18 bases in between. CDR3 loop: CASSASPGHLYNEQFF. In DNA, the CDR3 is TGTGCCAGCAGCGCTAGTCCGGGACACCTTTACAATGAGCAGTTCTTC.

Of note for this clone: At the DNA level, this CDR3 is encoded by other sequences in the same sample as well. CDR3 DNA sequence: TGTGCCAGCAGTGACAGAACTAACTATGGCTACACCTTC. Its translation is CASSDRTNYGYTF. The chain is built from TRBV2 and TRBJ1-2; D gene uncertain. The CDR3 runs 13 residues. Trimming pared 3 bases from V and 0 bases from J, leaving 5 bases between. Germline lookup yields CDR1 SNHLY and CDR2 FYNNEI.

The chain employs TRBV19 and TRBJ2-5, with 11 nucleotides matching TRBD1. Germline CDR1 LNHDA, CDR2 SQIVND (reference sequence). With 6 bases clipped from V and 5 bases from J, the junction kept 5 bases outside the gene matches. The CDR3 loop spans 14 amino acids. Here the CDR3 reads CASSRTGGEETQYF. The CDR3 region has the DNA TGTGCCAGTAGCCGGACAGGGGGCGAGGAGACCCAGTACTTC.

This chain links TRBV6-5 with TRBJ2-7, with 9 positions matching TRBD2. Germline trimming cut 1 base from V and 0 bases from J; bases unmatched to any gene: 4. This CDR3 has 16 amino acids. CDR1 is MNHEY, CDR2 SVGAGI, per germline. This CDR3 reads CASSYYAGGSSYEQYF. As DNA, the CDR3 is TGTGCCAGCAGTTACTATGCGGGAGGGAGCTCCTACGAGCAGTACTTC.

The chain carries TRBV27 and TRBJ1-1; D gene uncertain. The V gene's germline CDR1 is MNHEY and CDR2 SMNVEV (reference sequence). V lost 6 bases to trimming and J lost 1 base, with 15 bases between them. This CDR3 is built from 15 residues. This CDR3 reads CASRGRLGGNTEAFF. In DNA form, the CDR3 reads TGTGCCAGCAGGGGGAGACTGGGAGGGAACACTGAAGCTTTCTTT.

The chain has TRBV2 and TRBJ2-7; 7 bases match TRBD1. J lost 2 bases, V lost 4 bases, and 8 bases had no gene match. The CDR3 runs 15 residues. The germline gives CDR1 SNHLY, CDR2 FYNNEI. The CDR3 region is CASSAPPQGTYEQYF. The CDR3 DNA sequence: TGTGCCAGCAGTGCCCCCCCACAGGGGACCTACGAGCAGTACTTC.

V gene TRBV3-1 (or the pseudogene TRBV3-2) combines with J gene TRBJ2-5; TRBD2 might be the D (5 bases). V dropped 7 bases and J dropped 2 bases, with 17 bases sitting between them. Looked up from germline, CDR1 is LGHDT and CDR2 is YNNKEL (reference sequence). This CDR3 has 15 amino acids. The CDR3 sequence is CASTPEGLRQETQYF. In nucleotides, the CDR3 is TGTGCCAGCACCCCTGAGGGTTTGCGGCAAGAGACCCAGTACTTC.

The chain is built from TRBV10-3 and TRBJ2-1; 9 bases are a match to TRBD2. The CDR3 has 14 residues. The germline V gene has CDR1 ENHRY and CDR2 SYGVKD. The V gene end was trimmed by 6 bases and the J gene end by 6 bases; junction bases not matched to a gene: 6. This CDR3 reads CAIRPGLAVNEQFF. DNA of the CDR3: TGTGCCATCAGGCCGGGACTAGCAGTCAATGAGCAGTTCTTC.

This sequence joins TRBV5-5 and TRBJ1-6; 7 bases fit TRBD1. Germline V gene sequence: CDR1 SGHKS, CDR2 YYEKEE (reference sequence). The V and J ends lost 5 bases and 6 bases, in that order; junction bases with no gene match: 5. CDR3 length: 14 residues. The CDR3 DNA sequence: TGTGCCAGCAGGGGGGGACAGACTAATTCACCCCTCCACTTT. Protein product: CASRGGQTNSPLHF.

This chain links TRBV28 with TRBJ2-7, with 9 bases lining up with TRBD1. V shed 6 bases and J 4 bases; nucleotides not matched to a gene: 13. Germline V gene lookup returns CDR1 MDHEN and CDR2 SYDVKM. The CDR3 loop spans 16 amino acids. CDR3 DNA: TGTGCCAGCAGCACCCCGGGACAGGGTACTCTGTACGAGCAGTACTTC. Translated, it gives CASSTPGQGTLYEQYF. Using reference TRBV28 and TRBJ2-7 for the parts outside the CDR3, the full variable domain is DVKVTQSSRYLVKRTGEKVFLECVQDMDHENMFWYRQDPGLGLRLIYFSYDVKMKEKGDIPEGYSVSREKKERFSLILESASTNQTSMYLCASSTPGQGTLYEQYFGPGTRLTVT.

The CDR3 nucleotides are TGTGCCAGCAGCTTAGAAAGGGGCGCTATCGGGGAGCTGTTTTTT. Translated, it gives CASSLERGAIGELFF. This sequence joins TRBV11-2 and TRBJ2-2, with D maybe TRBD1 (5 bases). This CDR3 has 15 residues. V was trimmed by 0 bases and J by 7 bases, leaving 12 bases between them. Germline V gene lookup returns CDR1 SGHAT and CDR2 FQNNGV.

This rearrangement joins TRBV19 to TRBJ2-3, with 10 bases identical to TRBD2. Germline-derived CDR1 and CDR2 are LNHDA and SQIVND (reference sequence). The CDR3 spans 14 residues. V shed 5 bases and J 3 bases; nucleotides not matched to a gene: 2. The CDR3 DNA is TGTGCCAGTAGTCTAGCGGGAGCAACAGATACGCAGTATTTT. It specifies CASSLAGATDTQYF.

This clone was seen just once. The chain combines TRBV4-1 with TRBJ2-7; TRBD1 might be the D (6 bases). Trimming cost V 0 bases and J 5 bases, with 23 bases left between them. The CDR3 length is 18 residues. The germline gives CDR1 MGHRA, CDR2 YSYEKL. For the CDR3, the DNA is TGCGCCAGCAGCCAAGAATTAGTCTCGTGGGGGCTCCCGCACGAGCAGTACTTC. It specifies CASSQELVSWGLPHEQYF.

This chain joins TRBV5-6 and TRBJ2-3, with 11 nucleotides matching TRBD2. CDR3 length: 15 residues. CDR1 SGHDT and CDR2 YYEEEE come from the germline V gene. V gave up 4 bases and J gave up 1 base; unmatched junction bases: 2. CDR3 sequence (DNA): TGTGCCAGCAGCCCGACTAGCGGGGGCACAGATACGCAGTATTTT. Its translation: CASSPTSGGTDTQYF.

This chain connects TRBV19 to TRBJ1-2, with 8 bases lining up with TRBD1. The V gene's germline CDR1 is LNHDA and CDR2 SQIVND (reference sequence). CDR3 length: 12 amino acids. Trimming removed 8 bases from V and 8 bases from J; junction bases left unmatched: 7. The CDR3 DNA follows: TGTGCCAGTTTTCAGGGGGCAAGAGGCTACACCTTC. It specifies CASFQGARGYTF.